One and the same sample provided the 14 T cell receptor beta chains below, sequenced in a study of T cells in Graves' hyperthyroidism and ophthalmopathy. TCR beta CDR3 region amplification was performed from RNA transcripts. The HTBI primer set was used in a first-round RT-PCR of the TCR CDR3. TCRdb itself ran the multiplex PCR reads through MiXCR, one entry per CDR3 protein. Of roughly 750,000 distinct CDR3 sequences in the sample, around 17% were seen once. The sample taken for sequencing was blood. Source of these receptors: a man between 18 and 29 years old with Graves' hyperthyroidism.

This clonotype has a handful of counts. The genes are TRBV11-2 and TRBJ2-3; 14 bases fit TRBD2. Germline V CDR1 and CDR2: SGHAT, FQNNGV. The ends lost 5 bases at V and 3 bases at J; junction bases unmatched: 4. This CDR3 contains 16 residues. For the CDR3, the DNA is TGTGCCAGCAGCCATGGGACTAGCGGGAGTACAGATACGCAGTATTTT. This translates into CASSHGTSGSTDTQYF. Filled out from reference TRBV11-2 and TRBJ2-3, the complete variable domain reads EAGVAQSPRYKIIEKRQSVAFWCNPISGHATLYWYQQILGQGPKLLIQFQNNGVVDDSQLPKDRFSAERLKGVDSTLKIQPAKLEDSAVYLCASSHGTSGSTDTQYFGPGTRLTVL.

Turning to this clonotype: Because the CDR3 is missing its conserved closing phenylalanine or tryptophan, this is likely a read error. The DNA is omitted, as the CDR3 cannot be located on it reliably, and the CDR3 follows TCRdb's listing. This rearrangement joins TRBV28 to TRBJ2-7; the table's D call of TRBD2 was not tested on the DNA. Germline-derived CDR1 and CDR2 are MDHEN and SYDVKM. The CDR3 spans 16 amino acids, including both terminal residues. CDR3: CASSRRQSRDAYEQHL.

This clonotype came up many times. V and J are TRBV7-9 and TRBJ2-3, with TRBD2 matching over 12 bases. J was trimmed by 0 bases and V by 5 bases; bases with no gene match: 6. The V gene's germline CDR1 is SEHNR and CDR2 FQNEAQ (reference sequence). The CDR3 is 17 residues long. The CDR3 DNA follows: TGTGCCAGCAGCCGGGGACTAGCGGGCTCTAGCACAGATACGCAGTATTTT. It is translated as CASSRGLAGSSTDTQYF.

The genes are TRBV10-3 and TRBJ1-5; possible D gene TRBD1, 6 bases. The CDR3 length is 13 residues. The germline V gene encodes CDR1 ENHRY and CDR2 SYGVKD. V was shortened by 8 bases and J by 2 bases, with 10 bases between the two germline ends. CDR3 sequence: CAIGAGGNQPQHF. The CDR3 DNA follows: TGTGCCATCGGGGCAGGGGGCAATCAGCCCCAGCATTTT.

This clonotype has a count of ten or more. V usage is TRBV28 and J usage is TRBJ2-2, with D possibly matching TRBD1 (6 bases). In germline, CDR1 is MDHEN, CDR2 SYDVKM. The CDR3 totals 14 residues. Trimming took off 7 bases at V and 2 bases at J, with 11 bases between the two ends. CDR3 coding DNA: TGTGCCAGCACCTCGACAGGAAACACCGGGGAGCTGTTTTTT. Translated, it gives CASTSTGNTGELFF.

This clonotype occurred many times. The V gene is TRBV27, the J gene TRBJ2-1, with 7 nucleotides matching TRBD2. Germline values: CDR1 MNHEY, CDR2 SMNVEV (reference sequence). The CDR3 runs 15 residues. The trim removed 2 bases at V and 5 bases at J, leaving 6 bases unmatched. The CDR3 DNA follows: TGTGCCAGCAGTTTAGCAGGTCGGGGGGACAATGAGCAGTTCTTC. Translating gives CASSLAGRGDNEQFF.

This clonotype was seen more than once but under ten times. V gene TRBV7-2 combines with J gene TRBJ2-7; 12 nucleotides match TRBD1. The germline V gene encodes CDR1 SGHTA and CDR2 FQGNSA. Germline trimming cut 5 bases from V and 3 bases from J; bases unmatched to any gene: 5. This CDR3 region has 15 residues. CDR3 nucleotides: TGTGCCAGCAGCCCCCGGGACAGGGGGCTCTACGAGCAGTACTTC. It specifies CASSPRDRGLYEQYF.

The rearrangement joins TRBV24-1 to TRBJ2-7; D remains unclear. The CDR3 sequence is 14 residues long. V lost 4 bases to trimming and J lost 1 base, with 10 bases between them. Germline values: CDR1 KGHDR, CDR2 SFDVKD. The CDR3, as DNA: TGTGCCACCAGTGACCCCCGAGTGTCCTACGAGCAGTACTTC. Translated, it gives CATSDPRVSYEQYF.

This clonotype occurred many times. The V call is TRBV28, the J call TRBJ2-3; D is perhaps TRBD2 (5 bases). CDR3 length equals 14 residues. Germline CDR1 and CDR2: MDHEN and SYDVKM. V was pared by 6 bases and J by 1 base, with 11 bases between. Written as DNA, the CDR3 is TGTGCCAGCAGGCGTGAGGGCCGCACAGATACGCAGTATTTT. It encodes CASRREGRTDTQYF.

In this sample, this clonotype turned up many times. This chain links TRBV6-1 with TRBJ2-7, with D possibly being TRBD1 (6 bases). Trimming removed 5 bases at V and 3 bases at J, with 17 bases between. CDR1 is MNHNS and CDR2 is SASEGT in the germline V gene. The CDR3 runs to 15 residues. Here the CDR3 DNA reads TGTGCCAGCAGTTCCACAGGGACCGGTCTCTACGAGCAGTACTTC. It translates to CASSSTGTGLYEQYF.

The table lists this clonotype with many counts. This rearrangement joins TRBV20-1 to TRBJ2-1; D might be TRBD2 (7 bases). V shed 7 bases and J shed 5 bases, with 12 bases lying between them. The CDR3 length is 12 residues. Germline loops: CDR1 DFQATT, CDR2 SNEGSKA (reference sequence). The CDR3 bases are TGCAGTGGGGAGGGGGGTCACAATGAGCAGTTCTTC. Translating gives CSGEGGHNEQFF.

The CDR3: CASSLGQAGGSTDTQYF. CDR3 in DNA: TGTGCCAGCAGTTTAGGACAAGCGGGAGGGAGCACAGATACGCAGTATTTT. The chain couples TRBV28 to TRBJ2-3, with 10 nucleotides matching TRBD2. The CDR3 runs 17 residues. J was trimmed by 0 bases and V by 2 bases; bases with no gene match: 5. Germline V gene data show CDR1 as MDHEN and CDR2 as SYDVKM.

This CDR3 is CASSQQNRGPDTEAFF. The CDR3 coding sequence is TGCGCCAGCAGCCAGCAAAACAGGGGCCCGGACACTGAAGCTTTCTTT. The V and J genes are TRBV4-1 and TRBJ1-1; TRBD1 matches at 7 bases. The CDR3 covers 16 residues. In germline, CDR1 is MGHRA, CDR2 YSYEKL. V shed 3 bases and J 3 bases; nucleotides not matched to a gene: 10.

The genes are TRBV20-1 and TRBJ2-1; D uncertain. The germline V gene encodes CDR1 DFQATT and CDR2 SNEGSKA (reference sequence). The CDR3 is 15 residues long. Trimming removed 0 bases at V and 3 bases at J, with 12 bases between. The CDR3 sequence is CSARDQTTIYNEQFF. DNA of the CDR3: TGCAGTGCTAGAGATCAAACTACCATCTACAATGAGCAGTTCTTC.